This T cell receptor (beta chain) was sequenced for a study of identical twins. Template switching introduced a universal primer site, and the cDNA bore unique molecular identifiers. TCRdb independently ran MiXCR on the 5' RACE reads; one entry per CDR3 protein. Among around 960,000 distinct CDR3 sequences listed, 12% were seen once. Each donor was a healthy Caucasian. The table lists this clonotype with a few counts. These records were also assigned to another study, of yellow fever vaccine responses in identical twins.

The sequence was collected from a woman between 18 and 30 years old in good health. Sequencing was carried out using PBMCs.

The CDR3 sequence is CASSLPTGTSGTTDTQYF. CDR3 sequence (DNA): TGTGCCAGCAGCCTCCCGACCGGGACTAGCGGGACCACAGATACGCAGTATTTT. The chain employs TRBV11-2 and TRBJ2-3; 13 bases match TRBD2. Germline lookup yields CDR1 SGHAT and CDR2 FQNNGV. The CDR3 length is 18 residues. V trimming: 5 bases; J trimming: 2 bases; junction bases outside the gene matches: 10.